This is a list of T cell receptor beta chains from one sample in a study of shared clonotypes between healthy human individuals. The method was immunoSEQ multiplex PCR; TCRdb's version includes in-frame clones alone and lacks a portion of them. Among 600,000 to 750,000 clones listed, more than 70% were seen once. The sequencing input was memory CD4+ T cells sorted from blood. The receptors stem from a woman in her thirties in good health. Both conserved end residues are part of each CDR3. The D gene is left open where the match is weak. Size values are once, few and many counts, or a class for expanded clones, and some rows have none.

v_gene	d_gene	abundance	j_gene	CDR3nt	CDR3aa
TRBV7-8	TRBD2	.	TRBJ2-7	TGTGCCAGCAGCGATCCTAGCGGACACTACGAGCAGTACTTC	CASSDPSGHYEQYF
TRBV11-1	.	.	TRBJ2-2	TGTGCCAGCAGCTCACCCAGGGCTAGCGACGGAACCGGGGAGCTGTTTTTT	CASSSPRASDGTGELFF
TRBV11-2	.	once	TRBJ1-1	TGTGCCAGCAGCAAACAGGGAAAGGAAGCTTTCTTT	CASSKQGKEAFF
TRBV7-9	TRBD2	.	TRBJ2-2	TGTGCCAGCAGCAAGACTAGCGTTCCCGGGGAGCTGTTTTTT	CASSKTSVPGELFF
TRBV7-2	.	.	TRBJ1-2	TGTGCCAGCACCCGAACGCTTGATGCCTATGGCTACACCTTC	CASTRTLDAYGYTF
TRBV6-4	.	few	TRBJ1-1	TGTGCCAGCAGTGACTCTCACGACGGATTTTCTGAAGCTTTCTTT	CASSDSHDGFSEAFF
TRBV21-1	.	.	TRBJ2-7	TGTGCCAGCAGCAGGACCTTCGGTGGGGGCTACGAGCAGTACTTC	CASSRTFGGGYEQYF
TRBV9	.	.	TRBJ1-4	TGTGCCAGCAGCGTAGGTCCAGATAATGAAAAACTGTTTTTT	CASSVGPDNEKLFF
TRBV7-8	.	.	TRBJ2-7	TGTGCCAGCAGCTTGCAGGAAAGTCGGTACTTC	CASSLQESRYF
TRBV6-6	TRBD2	.	TRBJ2-1	TGTGCCGCGGGCGGGAGGCTTGACAATGAGCAGTTCTTC	CAAGGRLDNEQFF
TRBV2	.	.	TRBJ1-3	TGTGCCAGCAAAAGGGATCCTGGAAACACCATATATTTT	CASKRDPGNTIYF
TRBV29-1	.	.	TRBJ2-2	TGCAGCGTTGGCCGGACTACGAACACCGGGGAGCTGTTTTTT	CSVGRTTNTGELFF
TRBV30	.	medium-sized	TRBJ2-7	TGTGCCTGGAGTGTAGCCTACGAGCAGTACTTC	CAWSVAYEQYF
TRBV27	.	few	TRBJ2-3	TGTGCCAGCAGCCAAGCTAGCGAGTCTTCGGATACGCAGTATTTT	CASSQASESSDTQYF
TRBV25-1	TRBD2	.	TRBJ2-5	TGTGCCAGCATGGCCGAGGCTAGCGGGTTCCAAGAGACCCAGTACTTC	CASMAEASGFQETQYF
TRBV27	TRBD1	few	TRBJ2-5	TGTGCCAGCAGCTCGGGGGACAGGCGAGAGACCCAGTACTTC	CASSSGDRRETQYF
TRBV27	.	.	TRBJ2-7	TGTGCCACCCCTCCTGGGGGCGCGGGGCCGAACGAGCAGTACTTC	CATPPGGAGPNEQYF
TRBV7-8	.	few	TRBJ2-3	TGTGCCAGCAGCTTAGAGTACGGCACATATACGCAGTATTTT	CASSLEYGTYTQYF
TRBV19	.	many	TRBJ1-3	TGTGCCAGTAGCTGGGCCTTCTCTGGAAACACCATATATTTT	CASSWAFSGNTIYF
TRBV6-6	.	.	TRBJ1-4	TGTGCCAGCAGCCTCAGGCTTTTGGGTGAAAAACTGTTTTTT	CASSLRLLGEKLFF
TRBV28	.	few	TRBJ2-7	TGTGCCAGCAGCTCCGGGTTGGGGGGTGGCGAGCAGTACTTC	CASSSGLGGGEQYF
TRBV2	TRBD2	.	TRBJ2-3	TGTGCAACGAGCGATGGGGCACGCGGGGGGGATACGCAGTATTTT	CATSDGARGGDTQYF
TRBV27	TRBD1	.	TRBJ1-3	TGTGCCAGCCGTACCCAGGGGGCTGGAAACACCATATATTTT	CASRTQGAGNTIYF
TRBV5-1	TRBD2	.	TRBJ2-1	TGCGCCAGCAGCTTGATTCTAGCGGGAGGGGACGAGCAGTTCTTC	CASSLILAGGDEQFF
TRBV28	.	.	TRBJ1-5	TGTGCCTGCATGAAGGGGGTCGGGAATCAGCCCCAGCATTTT	CACMKGVGNQPQHF
TRBV2	.	.	TRBJ2-2	TGTGCCAGCAGTGACGAGGGGTACACCGGGGAGCTGTTTTTT	CASSDEGYTGELFF
TRBV5-6	.	.	TRBJ2-6	TGTGCCAGCAGCCCGTTTATAGGGAGGCTATCTGGGGCCAACGTCCTGACTTTC	CASSPFIGRLSGANVLTF
TRBV7-3	.	once	TRBJ2-1	TGTGCCAGCAGCTTAGGGAGCGGTAGCTCCTACAATGAGCAGTTCTTC	CASSLGSGSSYNEQFF
TRBV28	TRBD1	.	TRBJ1-1	TGTGCCAGCAGTCCACCAGGGGGCACTGAAGCTTTCTTT	CASSPPGGTEAFF
TRBV30	.	.	TRBJ1-1	TGTGCCTGGTTCAGGGACCAAAGGAACACTGAAGCTTTCTTT	CAWFRDQRNTEAFF
TRBV6-6	.	.	TRBJ1-1	TGTGCCAGCAGTATCGGACTGGTGAACACTGAAGCTTTCTTT	CASSIGLVNTEAFF
TRBV6-6	TRBD2	.	TRBJ2-5	TGTGCCAGCACCGGACTAGCGGGAACAGAGACCCAGTACTTC	CASTGLAGTETQYF
TRBV5-1	.	.	TRBJ2-2	TGCGCCAGCAGCTTGGGTGGGGTCACCGGGGAGCTGTTTTTT	CASSLGGVTGELFF
TRBV9	.	.	TRBJ1-1	TGTGCCAGCAGCGTAGAGGGGATTGAAGCTTTCTTT	CASSVEGIEAFF
TRBV27	.	.	TRBJ2-5	TGTGCCAGCGGACCGACGCCTCGTGTGGAGACCCAGTACTTC	CASGPTPRVETQYF
TRBV9	.	.	TRBJ2-1	TGTGCCAGCAGCGTAGTCCCGGGGCGGAGCTCCTACAATGAGCAGTTCTTC	CASSVVPGRSSYNEQFF
TRBV18	TRBD1	once	TRBJ1-1	TGTGCCAGCTCACTCAGGACAGGGAGGAACACTGAAGCTTTCTTT	CASSLRTGRNTEAFF
TRBV27	.	.	TRBJ1-1	TGTGCCAGCACTCATCGGGTGAGGCCTGAAGCTTTCTTT	CASTHRVRPEAFF
TRBV7-6	.	.	TRBJ2-6	TGTGCCAGCAGTCCCCTTCGTTCTGGGGCCAACGTCCTGACTTTC	CASSPLRSGANVLTF
TRBV5-4	.	few	TRBJ2-5	TGTGCCAGCAGCCTGCGGGGCCCCGAGACCCAGTACTTC	CASSLRGPETQYF
TRBV5-1	TRBD1	few	TRBJ1-3	TGCGCCAGCAGCCCGGGGACCGGGACAGGGTCTAGAGACACCATATATTTT	CASSPGTGTGSRDTIYF
TRBV7-8	.	.	TRBJ2-3	TGTGCCAGCGGCACGGGTGGGCAGAGCAGTGCAGATACGCAGTATTTT	CASGTGGQSSADTQYF
TRBV6-1	.	.	TRBJ2-2	TGTGCCAGCAGTGAACCCGGGCAGGGGTTAACCGGGGAGCTGTTTTTT	CASSEPGQGLTGELFF
TRBV7-2	.	once	TRBJ1-5	TGTGCCAGCAGCCCTGGGAGGGGTCAGCCCCAGCATTTT	CASSPGRGQPQHF
TRBV7-8	.	.	TRBJ2-1	TGTGCCAGCAGCTTAGAAGGTAGCGTTTCCTACAATGAGCAGTTCTTC	CASSLEGSVSYNEQFF
TRBV5-1	TRBD2	.	TRBJ2-7	TGCGCCAGCAGCTTGGATATCCGGACTAGCGGCTACTACGAGCAGTACTTC	CASSLDIRTSGYYEQYF
TRBV9	.	.	TRBJ2-7	TGTGCCAGCAGCCCGAGTGGGCGATTCCCCGCCACCTACGAGCAGTACTTC	CASSPSGRFPATYEQYF
TRBV15	TRBD2	.	TRBJ2-3	TGTGCCACCAGCAGAGTCCTAGCGGGAAGCACAGATACGCAGTATTTT	CATSRVLAGSTDTQYF
TRBV11-2	TRBD1	.	TRBJ2-7	TGTGCCAGCACCAGCGTGACAGGGTCAACGGCCTACGAGCAGTACTTC	CASTSVTGSTAYEQYF
TRBV9	TRBD2	few	TRBJ2-1	TGTGCCAGCAGCCTCGGGACTAGCGGGAGGGCCTTCTACAATGAGCAGTTCTTC	CASSLGTSGRAFYNEQFF
TRBV10-3	TRBD1	once	TRBJ1-5	TGTGCCATCAGCGAGACAGGGGAACAGCCCCAGCATTTT	CAISETGEQPQHF
TRBV7-8	.	.	TRBJ1-1	TGTGCCAGCAGCTTAGAGTTCGGGAGGGCCCCCGGTAACACTGAAGCTTTCTTT	CASSLEFGRAPGNTEAFF
TRBV6-5	.	.	TRBJ1-5	TGTGCCAGCAGTTACTCTGGGGGGGATCAGCCCCAGCATTTT	CASSYSGGDQPQHF
TRBV27	TRBD1	.	TRBJ1-1	TGTGCCAGCAGTTTCTACAGGGGGACTGAAGCTTTCTTT	CASSFYRGTEAFF
TRBV5-4	.	.	TRBJ1-1	TGTGCCAGCAGCTCACAATTGGACCTTGCCGCTGAAGCTTTCTTT	CASSSQLDLAAEAFF
TRBV5-1	TRBD2	.	TRBJ2-2	TGCGCCAGCAGCGCTACTAGCGACGGGGAGCTGTTTTTT	CASSATSDGELFF
TRBV4-1	.	.	TRBJ2-7	TGCGCCAGCAGCCAACTCTACTTCAGCTCCTACGAGCAGTACTTC	CASSQLYFSSYEQYF
TRBV9	.	.	TRBJ1-4	TGTGCCAGCAGCTTTTCCGGGGGGGTCCCTTCTAATGAAAAACTGTTTTTT	CASSFSGGVPSNEKLFF
TRBV27	TRBD1	few	TRBJ1-2	TGTGCCAGCAGTTTCCTCACAGGGGCTAACTATGGCTACACCTTC	CASSFLTGANYGYTF
TRBV11-2	.	few	TRBJ2-5	TGTGCCAGCAGCTTAGATCACTTGAGGGGGGTGTCGAGAAAAGAGACCCAGTACTTC	CASSLDHLRGVSRKETQYF